A selection of T cell receptor beta chains follows, all from one sample in a study of response to subunit inactivated influenza vaccine. TCRdb processed the RT-PCR reads anew with MiXCR; each CDR3 protein has one entry. The sample shows some 480,000 distinct CDR3 sequences, roughly 9.8% of them seen only once. Sequenced here: PBMCs from blood, sampled roughly 47 days after vaccination. These TCRs come from a man aged 50-59 years who received an inactivated influenza vaccine. The CDR3 runs from the conserved cysteine through the conserved F or W. A D gene is named only where the DNA matches it firmly. The size field is filled for only some rows; it gives once, few, many or a size class.

CDR3nt	CDR3aa	d_gene	v_gene	j_gene	abundance
TGTGCCAGCAGTTACATGGGACAGTCCTACAATGAGCAGTTCTTC	CASSYMGQSYNEQFF	TRBD1	TRBV6-2/TRBV6-3	TRBJ2-1	.
TGCAGTGCCCCCGGGCGGGTGGGGCCGTCCGAGCAGTACTTC	CSAPGRVGPSEQYF	.	TRBV20-1	TRBJ2-7	.
TGTGCCAGCAGCCGATTAGCCGGGACAGGGGGGAATGAGCAGTTCTTC	CASSRLAGTGGNEQFF	TRBD1	TRBV27	TRBJ2-1	.
TGCAGCGTTGGCCAGACAGGGGAAAGGGCTGAAGCTTTCTTT	CSVGQTGERAEAFF	TRBD1	TRBV29-1	TRBJ1-1	many
TGTGCCGCAAGCTCCTACAATGAGCAGTTCTTC	CAASSYNEQFF	.	TRBV10-3	TRBJ2-1	.
TGTGCCAGCAGTCAAGGACTAGCGGGGGTCCCCATCTACGAGCAGTACTTC	CASSQGLAGVPIYEQYF	TRBD2	TRBV6-1	TRBJ2-7	.
TGCAGCGCCGGGACCGGGGGGATTGAGGCTTTCTTT	CSAGTGGIEAFF	.	TRBV29-1	TRBJ1-1	many
TGTGCCAGCAGCTTAGCCCCGGCAGGGGGCAATGAGCAGTTCTTC	CASSLAPAGGNEQFF	TRBD1	TRBV7-9	TRBJ2-1	many
TGCGCCAGCAGCCAGGGGACAGCCAAGTCCTCCTACGAGCAGTACTTC	CASSQGTAKSSYEQYF	TRBD1	TRBV4-3	TRBJ2-7	few
TGTGCCAGCAGCTTATCACAGGGACCCGTCGGTACGCAGTATTTT	CASSLSQGPVGTQYF	.	TRBV6-2/TRBV6-3	TRBJ2-3	few
TGCAGCGTTGATACATACGGACTGAAAGGGGGGACCGGGGAGCTGTTTTTT	CSVDTYGLKGGTGELFF	.	TRBV29-1	TRBJ2-2	many
TGTGCCAGCAGCCCGCCCGGACCCGGACCCGATGAGCAGTTCTTC	CASSPPGPGPDEQFF	.	TRBV11-2	TRBJ2-1	.
TGTGCCAGCAGTCGGCAGGGCCCCCAGCATTTT	CASSRQGPQHF	.	TRBV12-3/TRBV12-4	TRBJ1-5	few
TGCGCCAGCAGCCCCCGGCTCATGACTAGCGGGAGCTACAATGAGCAGTTCTTC	CASSPRLMTSGSYNEQFF	TRBD2	TRBV5-1	TRBJ2-1	.
TGTGCCAGCAGGGCGATGGGTTCGGAGTCTGGAAACACCATATATTTT	CASRAMGSESGNTIYF	.	TRBV12-3/TRBV12-4	TRBJ1-3	many
TGCGCCAGCAGCTTGGGAGGGTTAATGTCCTACGAGCAGTACTTC	CASSLGGLMSYEQYF	.	TRBV5-1	TRBJ2-7	few
TGCAGTGCTGCAGGGGGCGGGGAGACCCAGTACTTC	CSAAGGGETQYF	TRBD1	TRBV20-1	TRBJ2-5	.
TGTGCCACCCGGGACGGGCAAGACTTGTTCTTC	CATRDGQDLFF	.	TRBV5-4	TRBJ2-1	.
TGTGCCAGCAGCTTTAGCAGGGGTGGGAATGAGCAGTTCTTC	CASSFSRGGNEQFF	.	TRBV7-2	TRBJ2-1	many
TGCAGTGCTTTCGGACTAGCGGGGATCCAAGAGACCCAGTACTTC	CSAFGLAGIQETQYF	TRBD2	TRBV20-1	TRBJ2-5	many
TGTGCCAGCAGCCTGGACAGAAATACGTATGGCTACACCTTC	CASSLDRNTYGYTF	.	TRBV7-2	TRBJ1-2	few
TGTGCCAGCAGTAATTACGGGACTAGCGGGAGGAGGTACGAGCAGTACTTC	CASSNYGTSGRRYEQYF	TRBD2	TRBV27	TRBJ2-7	.
TGTGCCAGCGGGCGACAGGGAAACATTCAGTACTTC	CASGRQGNIQYF	TRBD1	TRBV7-9	TRBJ2-4	.
TGTGCCAGCAGCTCAGAGGGACATAGCACAGATACGCAGTATTTT	CASSSEGHSTDTQYF	.	TRBV7-2	TRBJ2-3	.
TGCAGCGTTGAAGATCCAACCCCCACAACTAATGAAAAACTGTTTTTT	CSVEDPTPTTNEKLFF	.	TRBV29-1	TRBJ1-4	few
TGTGCCAGCAGTTTAGGGACTAGCGGGGCTACGCAGTATTTT	CASSLGTSGATQYF	TRBD2	TRBV28	TRBJ2-3	.
TGTGCCAGCAGCTGCCGACAGGGGTGGGTACCCCCTAGCACAGATACGCAGTATTTT	CASSCRQGWVPPSTDTQYF	.	TRBV12-1	TRBJ2-3	.
TGTGCCAGCAGTAGCCCACGGGGGCGCGGCGCAGATACGCAGTATTTT	CASSSPRGRGADTQYF	.	TRBV28	TRBJ2-3	.
TGTGCCAGCAGCTCCGGCGGACAGCCATTGGGAGAGACCCAGTACTTC	CASSSGGQPLGETQYF	.	TRBV5-6	TRBJ2-5	once
TGCGCCAGTCAACCCCTAGCGGGGCTATCCAATGAGCAGTTCTTC	CASQPLAGLSNEQFF	TRBD2	TRBV5-1	TRBJ2-1	.
TGTGCCAGCAGTTCGGGGGATACGCAGTATTTT	CASSSGDTQYF	.	TRBV12-3/TRBV12-4	TRBJ2-3	few
TGTGCCAGCAACGAAAGGGGAAACACCATATATTTT	CASNERGNTIYF	.	TRBV6-2/TRBV6-3	TRBJ1-3	.
TGTGCCAGCAGTGAGGCGGAAGAGACCCAGTACTTC	CASSEAEETQYF	.	TRBV2	TRBJ2-5	.
TGTGAGACACAACTAGCGGGAGACCAGGGAGATACGCAGTATTTT	CETQLAGDQGDTQYF	TRBD2	TRBV10-3	TRBJ2-3	.
TGCAGCGTTGAAACCGGGACAGCAGGAGAGACCCAGTACTTC	CSVETGTAGETQYF	TRBD1	TRBV29-1	TRBJ2-5	many
TGCAGTGCTATCCTATGGGGCCTCAATTCGTACCAAGAGACCCAGTACTTC	CSAILWGLNSYQETQYF	.	TRBV20-1	TRBJ2-5	.
TGTGCCAGCAGTTCCTTAGGAGAGACCCAGTACTTC	CASSSLGETQYF	.	TRBV27	TRBJ2-5	.
TGTGCCAGCATGTGGGCGGCTGAAGCTTTCTTT	CASMWAAEAFF	.	TRBV2	TRBJ1-1	.
TGTGCCAGCAGAAGGCCCGGATCCAACAATGAGCAGTTCTTC	CASRRPGSNNEQFF	.	TRBV2	TRBJ2-1	few
TGCAGTGCCAATGGGGGGGACTATCCCTTCTTC	CSANGGDYPFF	TRBD2	TRBV20-1	TRBJ2-1	many
TGTGCCACCAGCAGAGATCCCCGGACAGGGAGATATAATTCACCCCTCCACTTT	CATSRDPRTGRYNSPLHF	TRBD1	TRBV15	TRBJ1-6	.
TGCGCCAGCAGAAGTGATTTGGGGGATTTGGGGACCCAGTACTTC	CASRSDLGDLGTQYF	.	TRBV5-1	TRBJ2-5	many
TGTGCCAGCCGACCGACCCCGGGACAAGGAACCGGGGAGCTGTTTTTT	CASRPTPGQGTGELFF	.	TRBV2	TRBJ2-2	.
TGTGCCACCAGCAGACGCCGGGACAGGGACCGAAATCAGCCCCAGCATTTT	CATSRRRDRDRNQPQHF	TRBD1	TRBV15	TRBJ1-5	many
TGTGCCAGCAGTCGGGACAGGGGGCCTGGCGGGGAGCTGTTTTTT	CASSRDRGPGGELFF	TRBD1	TRBV28	TRBJ2-2	.
TGTGCCAGCAGCTCCGATACTTCCACAGATACGCAGTATTTT	CASSSDTSTDTQYF	.	TRBV5-6	TRBJ2-3	.
TGTGCCAGCAGCTTTACACACAGCCGGTACCAAGAGACCCAGTACTTC	CASSFTHSRYQETQYF	.	TRBV7-2	TRBJ2-5	.
TGTGCCAGCAGCCAAAGGGCAGAATATGGCTACACCTTC	CASSQRAEYGYTF	.	TRBV4-2	TRBJ1-2	few
TGTGCCACCAGCAGCACAGGTATAGCAGAGAATAGCAATCAGCCCCAGCATTTT	CATSSTGIAENSNQPQHF	.	TRBV15	TRBJ1-5	.
TGCGCCAGCAGCCAAGATTTGAGGGCGGCGTCCTTCTACGAGCAGTACTTC	CASSQDLRAASFYEQYF	.	TRBV4-1	TRBJ2-7	few
TGTGCCAGCAATAGCGGGGGTCTACAGACCCAGTACTTC	CASNSGGLQTQYF	TRBD2	TRBV6-2/TRBV6-3	TRBJ2-5	few
TGCGCCAGCAGCTTGAAGTTTAAAGAGACCCAGTACTTC	CASSLKFKETQYF	.	TRBV5-1	TRBJ2-5	many
TGTGCCAGCAGTTTTCCACAGGGGGTATCTGGGGCCAACGTCCTGACTTTC	CASSFPQGVSGANVLTF	TRBD1	TRBV28	TRBJ2-6	.